This TCR beta chain was captured in a study of identical twins (dated by TCRdb to about 2016). In the study overall: To test whether fetal clonotypes persist, this study deep-sequenced TCR alpha and beta repertoires from monozygotic twins, from unrelated adults of various ages, and from cord blood. To rule out contamination, replicate twin experiments were performed at different times with different library preparation protocols. On the study overall, not on this receptor specifically: A weaker excess of twin sharing was found in beta out-of-frame sequences because the signal-to-noise ratio was lowered by fewer shared sequences. In monozygotic twins, out-of-frame TCR alpha sharing was systematically underestimated by recombination models, although the models agreed with sharing between unrelated individuals. Compared with coincidental sharing between unrelated individuals, an excess of low generation-probability sequences was observed among out-of-frame TCR alpha sequences shared between twins. Because the same donors could not be followed over many years, conclusions were based on cross-sectional statistical analysis. Fewer insertions were carried by abundant cord blood beta clonotypes; a weaker similar trend was observed in young adult naive repertoires, while no such trend was observed in memory repertoires. Invariant T cells such as MAIT and iNKT could partly confound zero-insertion analyses, although diverse VJ usage argued against such confounding for most clonotypes.

Only healthy Caucasian donors were included. Three pairs of female monozygotic twins, all aged about 18 to 29 years, were included in the twin cohort. Miltenyi CD45RO+ enrichment and human naive T-cell isolation kits were used to isolate memory (CD45RO+) and naive T cells from PBMC. This clonotype has just a few counts. The specificity of this receptor is unknown. At one end, the junction sequence differs from germline, possibly due to a read error. The germline V gene yields SGDLS for CDR1 and YYNGEE for CDR2. From cysteine to phenylalanine, the CDR3 is 15 amino acids long. The CDR3 DNA has 45 bases and is translated from base 1. Libraries were built with 5' RACE. The run used an Illumina HiSeq 2000. A universal primer binding site was added through template switching, and the final cDNA carried a unique molecular identifier so that TCR cDNA molecules could be counted accurately. Specific primers in the conserved constant-segment region were used to synthesize first-strand cDNA for TCR alpha and beta chains. To control for contamination, every cDNA library carried two barcodes: a SMART-Mk sample barcode plus Illumina barcodes. TruSeq adapter sequences along with Illumina sample barcodes were introduced in two successive PCR steps. The Illumina HiSeq platform was used with custom primers to sequence TCR alpha and beta cDNA libraries. In the paper's pipeline: Unique molecular identifiers were extracted from raw reads with MiGEC, and CDR3 positions were determined with MiXCR. For each individual, recombination models were inferred using an EM algorithm with the repgenHMM and IGoR tools. Shared clonotypes were analyzed with the tcR package in R, and sharing was normalized by the product of cloneset sizes. To study raw recombination without the effects of thymic and clonal selection, out-of-frame nonproductive sequences were analyzed. Using fastp trimming at Q25 and MiXCR clonotype assembly, TCRdb reanalyzed the public sequencing data and kept in-frame beta chains. Every entry covers one CDR3 protein and lists the most common genes and DNA from its rows. These V and J calls derive from TCRdb rather than the authors' analysis. The sample includes 200,000 to 250,000 distinct CDR3 sequences, with about 7% observed a single time. The ten largest make up roughly 3.6% of the sample.

These data also featured in a second study, about yellow fever vaccine responses in identical twins. As noted in the second study: According to the authors, in identical twins the way T cells responded to vaccination appeared partly convergent and partly personalized. In the study, vaccine-responding T cell clones were precisely tracked in identical twins.

Specimen: memory (CD45RO+) T cells sorted from blood. What this sample's cell subset or site label stands for: CD45RO+ enriched T cells. The source of this sequence is a woman between 18 and 29 years old in good health. Recombination connected TRBV9 to TRBJ1-6; possibly the D gene is TRBD1, per 5 matching bases. The CDR3 corresponds to CASSVGQGGNSHLHF. The DNA is as follows: TGTGCCAGCAGCGTAGGGCAGGGTGGTAATTCACACCTCCACTTT.